The rows below give T cell receptor beta chains drawn from one sample of a study of technical replicates of blood from several donors. The repertoire was sequenced with immunoSEQ multiplex PCR; TCRdb's copy has only in-frame clones and lacks some. The sample has more than 75,000 clones, around 96% seen once; the top ten hold 0.3% to 0.4%. Sequencing was done on a sample of T cells isolated from PBMCs. The receptors derive from a human donor in good health. Both conserved end residues are part of each CDR3. A D gene is named only where the DNA matches it firmly. A clone size is listed for some rows: how often the clone was seen (once, few, many), or a class if it is expanded.

V gene,CDR3 length,J gene,D gene,clone size,CDR3 protein,CDR3 DNA
TRBV7-9,14,TRBJ1-5,TRBD1,-,CASSRQGLNQPQHF,TGTGCCAGCAGTAGACAGGGGCTCAATCAGCCCCAGCATTTT
TRBV2,12,TRBJ2-7,-,-,CASSYTYYEQYF,TGTGCCAGCAGTTATACATACTACGAGCAGTACTTC
TRBV5-1,16,TRBJ2-3,-,-,CASSLVASVRTDTQYF,TGCGCCAGCAGCTTGGTGGCTAGCGTACGCACAGATACGCAGTATTTT
TRBV27,19,TRBJ2-7,TRBD2,-,CASSLGLGLGTSGTYEQYF,TGTGCCAGCAGCCTGGGCCTTGGGTTGGGGACTAGCGGAACCTACGAGCAGTACTTC
TRBV6-5,12,TRBJ2-3,-,-,CASSQGPDTQYF,TGTGCCAGCAGTCAGGGCCCAGATACGCAGTATTTT
TRBV5-3,14,TRBJ1-5,TRBD1,-,CARSGQGGVQPQHF,TGTGCCAGAAGCGGACAGGGAGGGGTGCAGCCCCAGCATTTT
TRBV7-2,13,TRBJ1-5,TRBD1,-,CASSFQGDQPQHF,TGTGCCAGCAGCTTTCAGGGGGATCAGCCCCAGCATTTT
TRBV9,16,TRBJ2-7,-,-,CASSPLLAEVTYEQYF,TGTGCCAGCAGCCCCCTACTAGCAGAAGTTACCTACGAGCAGTACTTC
TRBV6-1,14,TRBJ2-1,TRBD2,-,CASRTSGRAGEQFF,TGTGCCAGCCGAACTAGCGGGAGGGCCGGGGAGCAGTTCTTC
TRBV6-5,12,TRBJ1-1,-,-,CASSQQGTQAFF,TGTGCCAGCAGCCAACAGGGAACGCAAGCTTTCTTT
TRBV28,15,TRBJ2-2,TRBD1,-,CASRTGNEGTGELFF,TGTGCCAGCAGGACAGGGAACGAGGGCACCGGGGAGCTGTTTTTT
TRBV4-1,15,TRBJ1-1,-,few,CASSQETKLNTEAFF,TGCGCCAGCAGCCAGGAGACGAAACTGAACACTGAAGCTTTCTTT
TRBV11-3,14,TRBJ2-5,TRBD1,once,CASINGQDQETQYF,TGTGCCAGCATCAACGGACAGGACCAAGAGACCCAGTACTTC
TRBV7-3,14,TRBJ2-5,-,-,CASSRVSGLGTQYF,TGTGCCAGCAGCCGGGTTAGCGGATTAGGGACCCAGTACTTC
TRBV5-1,16,TRBJ2-2,TRBD2,few,CASSPGTSTNTGELFF,TGCGCCAGCAGTCCCGGGACTAGCACGAACACCGGGGAGCTGTTTTTT
TRBV28,17,TRBJ1-2,TRBD1,-,CASSFFGVGQGVYGYTF,TGTGCCAGCAGTTTTTTTGGGGTGGGACAGGGGGTCTATGGCTACACCTTC
TRBV5-1,14,TRBJ1-2,-,once,CASSLEGRVISYIF,TGCGCCAGCAGCTTGGAGGGCAGGGTAATAAGCTACATCTTC
TRBV5-6,12,TRBJ2-5,-,-,CASSLGGYPWYF,TGTGCCAGCAGCTTGGGGGGCTACCCTTGGTACTTC
TRBV9,13,TRBJ2-7,TRBD1,-,CASSAGQVDEQYF,TGTGCCAGCAGCGCAGGACAGGTTGACGAGCAGTACTTC
TRBV13,16,TRBJ2-3,-,once,CASSLVGDGITDTQYF,TGTGCCAGCAGCTTAGTGGGAGATGGGATCACAGATACGCAGTATTTT
TRBV27,14,TRBJ1-4,-,-,CASSWQGTNEKLFF,TGTGCCAGCAGTTGGCAGGGAACCAATGAAAAACTGTTTTTT
TRBV7-8,14,TRBJ1-5,-,few,CASSLVEGIQPQHF,TGTGCCAGCAGCTTAGTGGAGGGGATCCAGCCCCAGCATTTT
TRBV7-8,15,TRBJ2-7,TRBD1,-,CASSWPGQGVYEQYF,TGTGCCAGCAGCTGGCCGGGACAGGGGGTCTACGAGCAGTACTTC
TRBV5-4,15,TRBJ2-5,TRBD1,-,CASSDGQGQGETQYF,TGTGCCAGCAGCGACGGACAGGGGCAAGGAGAGACCCAGTACTTC
TRBV6-1,14,TRBJ2-7,-,-,CASRSSRVPYEQYF,TGTGCCAGCAGGAGCTCGAGGGTTCCCTACGAGCAGTACTTC
TRBV11-3,16,TRBJ1-3,-,-,CASSPGLLSSGNTIYF,TGTGCCAGCAGCCCTGGACTCTTGAGCTCTGGAAACACCATATATTTT
TRBV6-5,13,TRBJ2-7,-,-,CASSSPGNYEQYF,TGTGCCAGCAGTTCTCCAGGGAACTACGAGCAGTACTTC
TRBV19,13,TRBJ2-1,TRBD2,-,CASSISAGFEQFF,TGTGCCAGTAGTATATCAGCGGGATTTGAGCAGTTCTTC
TRBV10-3,17,TRBJ2-2,TRBD2,-,CAISVGVAGVYTGELFF,TGTGCCATCAGTGTAGGAGTAGCGGGAGTTTACACCGGGGAGCTGTTTTTT
TRBV27,14,TRBJ2-3,-,-,CASTQGRLGNTQYF,TGTGCCAGCACTCAAGGGAGGTTGGGTAATACGCAGTATTTT
TRBV4-1,15,TRBJ2-7,-,-,CASSQETVHSYEQYF,TGCGCCAGCAGCCAAGAAACAGTTCACTCCTACGAGCAGTACTTC
TRBV20-1,11,TRBJ1-1,-,-,CSAHDSTEAFF,TGCAGTGCCCATGACAGCACTGAAGCTTTCTTT
TRBV10-3,15,TRBJ1-3,TRBD1,-,CAISVGQGAGNTIYF,TGTGCCATCAGTGTCGGTCAGGGGGCTGGAAACACCATATATTTT
TRBV28,15,TRBJ2-7,TRBD1,-,CASSPLTGGLYEQYF,TGTGCCAGCAGTCCCCTGACAGGGGGCCTCTACGAGCAGTACTTC
TRBV27,14,TRBJ1-2,-,-,CASSFFAGNYGYTF,TGTGCCAGCAGTTTCTTCGCAGGGAACTATGGCTACACCTTC
TRBV19,12,TRBJ1-1,-,-,CASSFMSTEAFF,TGTGCCAGTAGTTTTATGAGCACTGAAGCTTTCTTT
TRBV5-1,16,TRBJ2-1,TRBD2,-,CASSLGLAGESNEQFF,TGCGCCAGCAGCTTGGGACTAGCGGGAGAGAGCAATGAGCAGTTCTTC
TRBV9,22,TRBJ2-2,TRBD2,-,CASSVGSGGAGGSSINTGELFF,TGTGCCAGCAGCGTAGGGTCCGGGGGAGCGGGAGGATCCTCGATTAACACCGGGGAGCTGTTTTTT
TRBV28,15,TRBJ2-3,-,-,CASRPGGQSTDTQYF,TGTGCCAGCAGGCCTGGCGGACAGAGCACAGATACGCAGTATTTT
TRBV19,18,TRBJ1-5,-,-,CASSIASGSTQGNQPQHF,TGTGCCAGTAGTATAGCTTCGGGGTCGACTCAAGGCAATCAGCCCCAGCATTTT
TRBV7-9,13,TRBJ1-1,-,-,CASSLEANTEAFF,TGTGCCAGCAGCTTAGAAGCGAACACTGAAGCTTTCTTT
TRBV15,18,TRBJ2-2,TRBD2,-,CATRTLTSGRAGTGELFF,TGTGCCACCCGAACCTTAACTAGCGGGAGGGCGGGCACCGGGGAGCTGTTTTTT
TRBV29-1,13,TRBJ2-7,TRBD2,-,CSVGTSGSFEQYF,TGCAGCGTTGGGACTAGCGGGAGCTTCGAGCAGTACTTC
TRBV5-4,14,TRBJ2-1,TRBD1,-,CASSPGQPYNEQFF,TGTGCCAGCAGCCCGGGACAGCCCTACAATGAGCAGTTCTTC
TRBV5-1,15,TRBJ1-1,-,-,CASSWKQGSVSEAFF,TGCGCCAGCAGCTGGAAACAGGGCTCGGTATCGGAAGCTTTCTTT
TRBV9,16,TRBJ1-1,TRBD1,-,CASSGAPGQTNTEAFF,TGTGCCAGCAGCGGGGCTCCGGGACAGACGAACACTGAAGCTTTCTTT
TRBV29-1,14,TRBJ2-3,TRBD2,once,CSGRLAISTDTQYF,TGCAGCGGAAGACTAGCGATTAGCACAGATACGCAGTATTTT
TRBV6-6,14,TRBJ1-2,-,-,CASRMDRNNYGYTF,TGTGCCAGCAGGATGGACAGAAATAACTATGGCTACACCTTC
TRBV11-3,14,TRBJ2-5,-,-,CASSLGRGSETQYF,TGTGCCAGCAGCTTAGGCAGGGGATCGGAGACCCAGTACTTC
TRBV14,13,TRBJ2-7,TRBD1,once,CASSLTGGYEQYF,TGTGCCAGCAGCCTAACAGGGGGCTACGAGCAGTACTTC
TRBV5-4,14,TRBJ2-1,-,-,CASSFFTGSPEQFF,TGTGCCAGCAGCTTTTTTACGGGGTCTCCCGAGCAGTTCTTC
TRBV7-9,14,TRBJ2-5,TRBD2,-,CASGGFGGAETQYF,TGTGCCAGCGGTGGGTTCGGGGGGGCGGAGACCCAGTACTTC
TRBV6-1,15,TRBJ1-3,-,once,CASSEAGVPGNTIYF,TGTGCCAGCAGTGAAGCAGGGGTTCCTGGAAACACCATATATTTT
TRBV4-1,16,TRBJ2-7,TRBD2,-,CASSQRLAGPAYEQYF,TGCGCCAGCAGCCAACGACTAGCGGGGCCGGCCTACGAGCAGTACTTC
TRBV10-2,14,TRBJ2-2,-,few,CASSEVIDTGELFF,TGCGCCAGCAGTGAAGTAATAGACACCGGGGAGCTGTTTTTT
TRBV2,13,TRBJ2-7,TRBD1,-,CASVLRQGIEQYF,TGTGCCAGCGTCTTGAGACAGGGTATTGAGCAGTACTTC
TRBV4-1,15,TRBJ2-7,-,-,CASSNPAERFWEQYF,TGCGCCAGCAGCAACCCGGCGGAGCGGTTTTGGGAGCAGTACTTC
TRBV6-6,14,TRBJ2-7,-,-,CASSFGLTSYEQYF,TGTGCCAGCAGCTTCGGACTTACCTCCTACGAGCAGTACTTC